This entry concerns a single T cell receptor (beta chain). Its antigen is unidentified. The entry originates in a study of T-cell memory formation after mild COVID-19. For the study at large: Clustering of TCRs was largely donor specific.

CDR3 length: 15 residues. Per germline, CDR1 SGHRS and CDR2 YFSETQ. V dropped 4 bases and J dropped 6 bases, with 16 bases sitting between them. Notes on the study in general: Shrinking CD4+ clones were chiefly CM and EM; CD8+ ones were chiefly EMRA.

One entry per CDR3 protein results from TCRdb running MiXCR on the 5' RACE reads. The profile shows some 260,000 distinct CDR3 sequences, 16% of them singletons. The gene calls are TRBV5-1 and TRBJ2-2; D perhaps matches TRBD1 (7 bases). This clonotype was obtained from a man aged 18 to 29 who had mild COVID-19 (a few samples of this study predate the infection). Cell type and time point are not known. Source material: PBMCs or a T cell subset sorted from them (not recorded which). CDR3 protein: CASSRGTALSGELFF. The CDR3 DNA reads TGCGCCAGCAGCCGGGGGACAGCTCTTTCCGGGGAGCTGTTTTTT.